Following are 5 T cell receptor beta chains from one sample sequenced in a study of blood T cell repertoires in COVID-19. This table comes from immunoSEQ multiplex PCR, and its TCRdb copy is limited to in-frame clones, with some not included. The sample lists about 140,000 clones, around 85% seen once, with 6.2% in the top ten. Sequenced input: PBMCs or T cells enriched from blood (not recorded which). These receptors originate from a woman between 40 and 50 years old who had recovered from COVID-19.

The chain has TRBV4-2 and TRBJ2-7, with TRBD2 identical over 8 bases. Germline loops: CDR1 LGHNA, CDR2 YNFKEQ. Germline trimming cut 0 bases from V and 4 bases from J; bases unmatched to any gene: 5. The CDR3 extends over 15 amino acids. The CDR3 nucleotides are TGTGCCAGCAGCCAAGACCGGACTAGCAGGTACGAGCAGTACTTC. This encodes CASSQDRTSRYEQYF.

CDR3 bases: TGTGCCAGCAGTTATGGGCGGGAGTCCTACGAGCAGTACTTC. Translated, it gives CASSYGRESYEQYF. This chain connects TRBV6-5 to TRBJ2-7; 7 positions agree with TRBD2. From germline, CDR1 is MNHEY and CDR2 SVGAGI. The CDR3 consists of 14 residues. V lost 3 bases, J lost 1 base, and 3 bases stayed unmatched.

CDR3 protein: CASSFPGTSYEQYF. The DNA for the CDR3 is TGTGCCAGCAGCTTCCCGGGAACCTCCTACGAGCAGTACTTC. V gene TRBV11-2 combines with J gene TRBJ2-7; perhaps TRBD2 as D (5 bases). The germline V gene has CDR1 SGHAT and CDR2 FQNNGV. The CDR3 has 14 residues. Trimming left V 3 bases short and J 0 bases short, with 9 bases between.

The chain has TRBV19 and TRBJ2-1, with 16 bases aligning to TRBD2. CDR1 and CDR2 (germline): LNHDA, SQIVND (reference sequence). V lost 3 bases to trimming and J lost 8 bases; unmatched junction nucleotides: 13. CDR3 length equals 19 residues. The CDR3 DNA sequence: TGTGCCAGTAGTATGAAGGGGACTAGCGGGAGGGCCAGATCCGATGAGCAGTTCTTC. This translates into CASSMKGTSGRARSDEQFF.

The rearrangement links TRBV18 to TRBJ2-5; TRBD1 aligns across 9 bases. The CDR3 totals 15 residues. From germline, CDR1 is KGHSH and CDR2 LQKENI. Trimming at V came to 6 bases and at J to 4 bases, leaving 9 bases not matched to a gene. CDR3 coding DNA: TGTGCCAGCTCGTCCGGGACAGGGAGGTCAGAGACCCAGTACTTC. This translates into CASSSGTGRSETQYF. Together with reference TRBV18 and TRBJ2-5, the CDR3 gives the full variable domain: NAGVMQNPRHLVRRRGQEARLRCSPMKGHSHVYWYRQLPEEGLKFMVYLQKENIIDESGMPKERFSAEFPKEGPSILRIQQVVRGDSAAYFCASSSGTGRSETQYFGPGTRLLVL.